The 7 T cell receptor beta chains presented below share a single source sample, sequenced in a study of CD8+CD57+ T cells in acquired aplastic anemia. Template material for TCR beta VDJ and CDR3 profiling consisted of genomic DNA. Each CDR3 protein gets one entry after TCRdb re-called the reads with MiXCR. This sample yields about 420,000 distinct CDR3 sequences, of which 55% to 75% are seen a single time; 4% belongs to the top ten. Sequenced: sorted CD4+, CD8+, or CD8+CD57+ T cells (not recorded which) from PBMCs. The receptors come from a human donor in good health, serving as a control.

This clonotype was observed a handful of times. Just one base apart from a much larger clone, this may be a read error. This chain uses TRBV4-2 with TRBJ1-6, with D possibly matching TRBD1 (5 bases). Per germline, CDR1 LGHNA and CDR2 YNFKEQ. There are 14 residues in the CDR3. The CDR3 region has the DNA TGTGCCGGCAGCTCCGGGACGGTAAATTCACCCCTCCACTTT. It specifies CAGSSGTVNSPLHF.

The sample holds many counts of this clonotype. The CDR3 DNA follows: TGTGCCACCAGTGCTACCGATGGGGTCCACTACAATGAGCAGTTCTTC. Translating it yields CATSATDGVHYNEQFF. The chain combines TRBV24-1 with TRBJ2-1; no clear D gene. Germline lookup yields CDR1 KGHDR and CDR2 SFDVKD. The V and J ends lost 5 bases and 3 bases respectively, with 16 bases between them. The CDR3 is made up of 16 amino acids.

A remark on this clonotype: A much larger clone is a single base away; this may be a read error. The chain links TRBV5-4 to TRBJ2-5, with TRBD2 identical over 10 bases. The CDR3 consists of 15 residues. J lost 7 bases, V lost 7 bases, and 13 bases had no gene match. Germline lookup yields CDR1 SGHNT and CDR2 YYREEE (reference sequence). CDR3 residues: CASPARVAGGGTQYF. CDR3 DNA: TGTGCCAGCCCGGCCCGGGTAGCGGGGGGTGGGACCCAGTACTTC.

CDR3 sequence (DNA): TGTGCCAGTGGCGCGAGCTCCTCCTACGAGCAGTACTTC. This gives the protein CASGASSSYEQYF. The J gene is TRBJ2-1, the V gene TRBV15; D ambiguous. The J call could be wrong; TRBJ2-7 is a better fit for the DNA end. Germline assignment: CDR1 LNHNV and CDR2 YYDKDF (reference sequence). The CDR3 length is 13 residues.

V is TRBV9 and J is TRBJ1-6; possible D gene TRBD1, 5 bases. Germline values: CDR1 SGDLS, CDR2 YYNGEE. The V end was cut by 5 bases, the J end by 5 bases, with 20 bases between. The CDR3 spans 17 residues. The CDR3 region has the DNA TGTGCCAGCAGTGAATATCGGGGGATGTCGAATAATTCACCCCTCCACTTT. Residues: CASSEYRGMSNNSPLHF.

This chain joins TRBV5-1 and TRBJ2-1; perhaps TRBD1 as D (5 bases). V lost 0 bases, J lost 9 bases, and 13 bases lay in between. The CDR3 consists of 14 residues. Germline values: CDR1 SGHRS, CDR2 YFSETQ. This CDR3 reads CASSLGQTCSEQFF. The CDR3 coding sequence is TGCGCCAGCAGCTTGGGACAGACTTGCAGTGAGCAGTTCTTC. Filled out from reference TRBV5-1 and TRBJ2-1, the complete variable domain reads KAGVTQTPRYLIKTRGQQVTLSCSPISGHRSVSWYQQTPGQGLQFLFEYFSETQRNKGNFPGRFSGRQFSNSRSEMNVSTLELGDSALYLCASSLGQTCSEQFFGPGTRLTVL.

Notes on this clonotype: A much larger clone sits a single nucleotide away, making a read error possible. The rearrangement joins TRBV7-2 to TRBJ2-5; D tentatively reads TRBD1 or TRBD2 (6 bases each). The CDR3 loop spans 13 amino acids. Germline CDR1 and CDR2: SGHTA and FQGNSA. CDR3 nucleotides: TGTGCCACCAGCAGGGGCCTCCGGGGGACCCGGTACTTC. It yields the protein CATSRGLRGTRYF.